This TCR beta chain was identified in a study of Ad26.COV2.S vaccination and SARS-CoV-2 variants. Germline CDR1 is MDHEN and CDR2 is SYDVKM. The CDR3 loop spans 21 amino acids. V lost 10 bases and J lost 1; bases outside the gene matches: 29. Clones were sequenced by immunoSEQ multiplex PCR, and TCRdb holds only the in-frame ones, with some missing. The top ten clones hold less than 6% of a sample with under 150,000 clones, roughly 90% of them seen once. In the case of this clone: Its matching antigen is unknown.

Study conclusions and caveats: The analyses of TCR breadth and depth may have understated the size of total T cell responses. Vaccine and placebo groups showed comparable non-spike TCR breadth. Vaccinated individuals (as opposed to placebo recipients) had higher spike-specific TCR breadth. Post-vaccination breadth of spike-specific CD8+ and CD4+ T cell responses was reportedly substantial.

The starting material was peripheral blood, obtained after recovery from COVID-19. The J gene is TRBJ1-2, the V gene TRBV28; 8 nucleotides line up with TRBD1. The TCR originated in a human donor who had recovered from COVID-19. The CDR3 here is CATLLWSGGEYFLGNNYGYTF. The CDR3, as DNA: TGTGCCACCCTCCTTTGGTCAGGGGGCGAGTATTTCTTGGGTAATAACTATGGCTACACCTTC.